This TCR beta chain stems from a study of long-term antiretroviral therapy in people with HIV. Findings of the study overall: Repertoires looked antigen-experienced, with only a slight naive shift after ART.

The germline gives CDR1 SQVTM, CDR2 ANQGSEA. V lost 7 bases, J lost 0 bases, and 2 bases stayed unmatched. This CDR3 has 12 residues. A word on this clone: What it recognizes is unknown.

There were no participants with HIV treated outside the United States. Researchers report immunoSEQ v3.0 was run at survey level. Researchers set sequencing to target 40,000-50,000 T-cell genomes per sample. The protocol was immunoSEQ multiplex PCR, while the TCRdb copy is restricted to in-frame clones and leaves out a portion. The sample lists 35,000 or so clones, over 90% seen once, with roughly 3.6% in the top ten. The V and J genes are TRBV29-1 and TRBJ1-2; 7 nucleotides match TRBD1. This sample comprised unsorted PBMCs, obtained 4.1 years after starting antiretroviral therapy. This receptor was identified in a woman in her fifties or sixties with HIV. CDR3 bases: TGCAGCGCTGGACAGGCTAACTATGGCTACACCTTC. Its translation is CSAGQANYGYTF.